These 20 T cell receptor beta chains share one sample of origin, sequenced in a study of long-term antiretroviral therapy in people with HIV. Survey level was the resolution at which the v3.0 immunoSEQ assay ran. Sequenced by immunoSEQ multiplex PCR; TCRdb stores in-frame clones only, minus some. The data show about 27,000 clones, nearly 85% seen once. The sequencing used unsorted PBMCs, collected 0.8 years before starting antiretroviral therapy. All receptors come from a man in his late teens or twenties with HIV.

This clone came up once. The V gene is TRBV5-1, the J gene TRBJ1-4; D might be TRBD1 (6 bases). The CDR3 totals 15 residues. V was clipped by 3 bases and J by 5 bases, with 14 bases between them. Per germline, CDR1 SGHRS and CDR2 YFSETQ. CDR3 coding DNA: TGCGCCAGCAGCTCGGCGACAGGAGAGAATGAAAAACTGTTTTTT. This sequence encodes CASSSATGENEKLFF.

The CDR3 sequence is CASRDTAYGYTF. The CDR3 bases are TGTGCCAGCAGGGACACAGCTTATGGCTACACCTTC. The chain joins TRBV6-5 to TRBJ1-2; a weak D match, TRBD1 (5 bases). Trimming left V 6 bases short and J 5 bases short, with 10 bases between. The germline V gene encodes CDR1 MNHEY and CDR2 SVGAGI. The CDR3 has 12 residues.

The chain uses TRBV4-1 and TRBJ2-7, with TRBD1 matching 8 bases. Germline V gene data show CDR1 as MGHRA and CDR2 as YSYEKL. Germline trimming cut 3 bases from V and 4 bases from J; bases unmatched to any gene: 5. This CDR3 comprises 14 residues. As DNA, the CDR3 is TGCGCCAGCAGCCATCGACAGGGGAAGTACGAGCAGTACTTC. Encoded protein: CASSHRQGKYEQYF.

The chain recombines TRBV18 with TRBJ2-5, with D tentatively TRBD2 (6 bases). V was cut by 3 bases and J by 2 bases, with 19 bases left in between. Germline-derived CDR1 and CDR2 are KGHSH and LQKENI. CDR3 length: 17 amino acids. In DNA, the CDR3 is TGTGCCAGCTCACCGTTCCGGGACTCTCATGCACAAGAGACCCAGTACTTC. It encodes CASSPFRDSHAQETQYF.

V gene TRBV27 combines with J gene TRBJ1-2; no firm D call. Germline V gives CDR1 MNHEY, CDR2 SMNVEV (reference sequence). Trimming pared 3 bases from V and 1 base from J, leaving 18 bases between. The CDR3 consists of 17 residues. In DNA form, the CDR3 reads TGTGCCAGCAGTTTGCGCTACTCCAGAGTGATTAACTATGGCTACACCTTC. As protein: CASSLRYSRVINYGYTF.

The chain carries TRBV4-1 and TRBJ2-3; no firm D call. This CDR3 has 15 residues. Germline values: CDR1 MGHRA, CDR2 YSYEKL. Trimming took off 0 bases at V and 3 bases at J, with 10 bases between the two ends. CDR3 sequence (DNA): TGCGCCAGCAGCCAAGACATGGTAGGGACAGATACGCAGTATTTT. Its translation is CASSQDMVGTDTQYF.

CDR3 sequence reads: CASSKFGPGTQPQHF. CDR3 in DNA: TGTGCCAGCAGTAAATTCGGTCCGGGGACGCAGCCCCAGCATTTT. The gene calls are TRBV28 and TRBJ1-5, with D possibly being TRBD1 (5 bases). The V and J ends lost 5 bases and 7 bases respectively, with 18 bases between them. CDR3 length equals 15 residues. Germline CDR1 is MDHEN and CDR2 is SYDVKM. Variable domain in full (rest from reference TRBV28 and TRBJ1-5): DVKVTQSSRYLVKRTGEKVFLECVQDMDHENMFWYRQDPGLGLRLIYFSYDVKMKEKGDIPEGYSVSREKKERFSLILESASTNQTSMYLCASSKFGPGTQPQHFGDGTRLSIL.

V usage is TRBV27 and J usage is TRBJ1-3, with D perhaps matching TRBD1 (5 bases). CDR3 size: 15 residues. Germline V CDR1 and CDR2: MNHEY, SMNVEV (reference sequence). V was cut by 5 bases and J by 4 bases, with 15 bases left in between. CDR3: CASSRPRVGGNTIYF. As DNA, the CDR3 is TGTGCCAGCAGTCGCCCCAGGGTGGGGGGAAACACCATATATTTT.

This chain uses TRBV19 with TRBJ1-6; no clear D gene. V dropped 3 bases and J dropped 7 bases, with 10 bases sitting between them. Germline lookup yields CDR1 LNHDA and CDR2 SQIVND (reference sequence). CDR3 length: 14 residues. The CDR3 reads CASSISWENSPLHF. CDR3 bases: TGTGCCAGTAGTATTTCATGGGAGAATTCACCCCTCCACTTT. Drawing the rest from reference TRBV19 and TRBJ1-6, the complete variable domain is DGGITQSPKYLFRKEGQNVTLSCEQNLNHDAMYWYRQDPGQGLRLIYYSQIVNDFQKGDIAEGYSVSREKKESFPLTVTSAQKNPTAFYLCASSISWENSPLHFGNGTRLTVT.

The chain employs TRBV19 and TRBJ2-2; either TRBD1 or TRBD2 may supply D (6 bases each). In germline, CDR1 is LNHDA, CDR2 SQIVND (reference sequence). The CDR3 is 13 amino acids. V gave up 6 bases and J gave up 8 bases, with 13 bases separating them. The CDR3 DNA follows: TGTGCCAGTAGAAGGTGGGGGGCGGGGGAGCTGTTTTTT. Translating it yields CASRRWGAGELFF.

This clone has a single count. The chain links TRBV2 to TRBJ1-1; TRBD1 aligns across 9 bases. Germline V gene sequence: CDR1 SNHLY, CDR2 FYNNEI. V lost 8 bases and J lost 2; bases outside the gene matches: 6. This CDR3 is built from 14 residues. The CDR3 loop is CASAGTGLNTEAFF. CDR3 nucleotide sequence: TGTGCCAGCGCCGGGACAGGGCTTAACACTGAAGCTTTCTTT.

The gene calls are TRBV19 and TRBJ2-1; D gene uncertain. Germline CDR1 reads LNHDA; CDR2 reads SQIVND (reference sequence). V dropped 10 bases and J dropped 6 bases, with 10 bases sitting between them. This CDR3 region has 11 residues. CDR3: CATQKGNEQFF. The CDR3 coding sequence is TGTGCCACGCAGAAGGGCAATGAGCAGTTCTTC.

This clone was found a few times. This chain connects TRBV6-1 to TRBJ1-6, with 7 positions matching TRBD1. The CDR3 spans 17 residues. J gave up 2 bases and V 2 bases, and 6 bases lay outside the gene matches. CDR1 is MNHNS, CDR2 SASEGT, per germline. CDR3 region: CASSENEGAPYNSPLHF. In nucleotides, the CDR3 is TGTGCCAGCAGTGAAAACGAGGGGGCCCCCTATAATTCACCCCTCCACTTT.

CDR3 coding DNA: TGTGCCAGCAGTCGTGGCGGGTCCCCCCTCGAAGCTTTCTTT. This sequence encodes CASSRGGSPLEAFF. The chain carries TRBV5-6 and TRBJ1-1; D is unclear. The V gene's germline CDR1 is SGHDT and CDR2 YYEEEE. Trimming took 5 bases from V and 8 from J, leaving 19 bases between them. The CDR3 has 14 residues. The full variable domain, in which reference TRBV5-6 and TRBJ1-1 provide the parts outside the CDR3, is DAGVTQSPTHLIKTRGQQVTLRCSPKSGHDTVSWYQQALGQGPQFIFQYYEEEERQRGNFPDRFSGHQFPNYSSELNVNALLLGDSALYLCASSRGGSPLEAFFGQGTRLTVV.

This clone occurred once. The gene calls are TRBV28 and TRBJ2-3; weak D call: TRBD2 (5 bases). V was shortened by 6 bases and J by 2 bases, with 12 bases between the two germline ends. The CDR3 is 14 residues long. Germline-derived CDR1 and CDR2 are MDHEN and SYDVKM. CDR3 residues: CASRTHGLTDTQYF. The DNA of the CDR3 is TGTGCCAGCAGGACACATGGACTCACAGATACGCAGTATTTT.

This chain uses TRBV16 with TRBJ1-2, with D uncertain. V lost 0 bases, J lost 12 bases, and 11 bases lay in between. Germline assignment: CDR1 KGHSY and CDR2 FQNENV. This CDR3 has 12 residues. As DNA, the CDR3 is TGTGCCAGCAGCCAATCGGCGGGGAGTCACACCTTC. It specifies CASSQSAGSHTF.

The chain employs TRBV9 and TRBJ2-5, with TRBD2 matching over 8 bases. The CDR3 runs 16 residues. Germline assignment: CDR1 SGDLS and CDR2 YYNGEE. The junction had 9 bases not matched to a gene; V was cut back by 0 bases and J by 5 bases. CDR3 DNA sequence: TGTGCCAGCAGCGTAGGAGGTAGCGGGGAGTACGAGACCCAGTACTTC. Protein: CASSVGGSGEYETQYF.

The V call is TRBV5-1, the J call TRBJ2-6, with a weak D call TRBD2 (5 bases). Germline V gene sequence: CDR1 SGHRS, CDR2 YFSETQ. The CDR3 runs 16 residues. Trimming took off 4 bases at V and 4 bases at J, with 15 bases between the two ends. The DNA for the CDR3 is TGCGCCAGCAGCGGGATCCTAGCAGCCGGGGCCAACGTCCTGACTTTC. Translating gives CASSGILAAGANVLTF. The full variable domain, in which reference TRBV5-1 and TRBJ2-6 provide the parts outside the CDR3, is KAGVTQTPRYLIKTRGQQVTLSCSPISGHRSVSWYQQTPGQGLQFLFEYFSETQRNKGNFPGRFSGRQFSNSRSEMNVSTLELGDSALYLCASSGILAAGANVLTFGAGSRLTVL.

This sequence joins TRBV9 and TRBJ2-1; 9 bases fit TRBD2. The CDR3 loop spans 18 amino acids. J was trimmed by 0 bases and V by 3 bases; bases with no gene match: 10. The germline gives CDR1 SGDLS, CDR2 YYNGEE. Here the CDR3 reads CASSARTSVKSSYNEQFF. In DNA, the CDR3 is TGTGCCAGCAGCGCCCGGACTAGCGTTAAGAGCTCCTACAATGAGCAGTTCTTC.

The rearrangement uses TRBV6-8 and TRBJ1-1; D not resolved. This CDR3 contains 13 residues. Germline V lookup: CDR1 MNHGY, CDR2 SAAAGT. V lost 8 bases to trimming and J lost 5 bases, with 15 bases between them. The CDR3 sequence is CASDRWGWTEAFF. In DNA form, the CDR3 reads TGTGCCAGCGACCGCTGGGGATGGACTGAAGCTTTCTTT.